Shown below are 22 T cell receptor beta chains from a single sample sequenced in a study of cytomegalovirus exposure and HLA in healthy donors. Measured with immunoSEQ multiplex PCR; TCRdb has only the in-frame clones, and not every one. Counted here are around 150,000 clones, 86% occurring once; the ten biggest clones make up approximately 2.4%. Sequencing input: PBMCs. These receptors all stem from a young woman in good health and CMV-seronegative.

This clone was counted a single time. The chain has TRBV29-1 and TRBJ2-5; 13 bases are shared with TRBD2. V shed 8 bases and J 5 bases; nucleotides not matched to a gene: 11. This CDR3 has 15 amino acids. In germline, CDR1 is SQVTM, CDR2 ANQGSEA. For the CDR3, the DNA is TGCAGCTCGTGGACTAGCGGGGGCCCGGGGGAGACCCAGTACTTC. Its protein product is CSSWTSGGPGETQYF.

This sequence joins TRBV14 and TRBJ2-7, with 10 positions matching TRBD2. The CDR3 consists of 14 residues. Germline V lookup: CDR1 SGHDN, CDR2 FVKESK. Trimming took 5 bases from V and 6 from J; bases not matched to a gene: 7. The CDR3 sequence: CASSFLAGDGEQYF. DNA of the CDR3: TGTGCCAGCAGCTTTCTAGCGGGAGATGGCGAGCAGTACTTC.

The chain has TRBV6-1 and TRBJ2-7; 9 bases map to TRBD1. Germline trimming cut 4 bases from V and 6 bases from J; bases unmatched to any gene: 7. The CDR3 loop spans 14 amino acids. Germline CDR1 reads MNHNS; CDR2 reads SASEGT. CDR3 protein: CASSGDREEVEQYF. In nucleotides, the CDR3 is TGTGCCAGCAGTGGGGACAGGGAAGAGGTCGAGCAGTACTTC.

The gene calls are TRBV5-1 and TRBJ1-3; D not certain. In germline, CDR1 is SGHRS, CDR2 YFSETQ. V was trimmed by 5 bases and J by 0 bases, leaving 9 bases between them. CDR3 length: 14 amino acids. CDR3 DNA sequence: TGCGCCAGCAGGGTACAGCCCTCTGGAAACACCATATATTTT. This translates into CASRVQPSGNTIYF. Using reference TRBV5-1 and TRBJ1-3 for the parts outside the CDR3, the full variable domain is KAGVTQTPRYLIKTRGQQVTLSCSPISGHRSVSWYQQTPGQGLQFLFEYFSETQRNKGNFPGRFSGRQFSNSRSEMNVSTLELGDSALYLCASRVQPSGNTIYFGEGSWLTVV.

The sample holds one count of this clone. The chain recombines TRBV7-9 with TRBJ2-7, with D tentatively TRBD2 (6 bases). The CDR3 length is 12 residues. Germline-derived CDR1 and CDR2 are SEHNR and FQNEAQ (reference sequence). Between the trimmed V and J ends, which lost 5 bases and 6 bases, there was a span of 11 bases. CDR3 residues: CASSPMGGEQYF. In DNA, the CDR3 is TGTGCCAGCAGCCCAATGGGGGGCGAGCAGTACTTC.

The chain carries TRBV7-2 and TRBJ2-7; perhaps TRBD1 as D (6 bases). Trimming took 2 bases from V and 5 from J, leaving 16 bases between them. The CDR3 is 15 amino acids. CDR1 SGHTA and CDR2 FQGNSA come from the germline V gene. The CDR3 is CASSLTGQGYDEQYF. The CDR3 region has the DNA TGTGCCAGCAGCTTAACCGGGCAGGGGTATGACGAGCAGTACTTC.

The CDR3 sequence is CASSPRPRDDGYTF. In DNA, the CDR3 is TGTGCCAGCAGCCCTAGACCCAGGGATGATGGCTACACCTTC. The rearrangement joins TRBV7-8 to TRBJ1-2; D may be TRBD1 (5 bases). Trimming pared 5 bases from V and 6 bases from J, leaving 16 bases between. The CDR3 has 14 amino acids. CDR1 and CDR2 from the germline V gene are SGHVS and FQNEAQ.

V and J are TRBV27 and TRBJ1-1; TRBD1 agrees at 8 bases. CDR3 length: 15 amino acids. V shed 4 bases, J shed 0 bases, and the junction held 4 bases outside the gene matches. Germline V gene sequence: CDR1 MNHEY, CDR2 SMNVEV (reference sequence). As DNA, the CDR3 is TGTGCCAGCAGTTCTCGGACAGGGATGAACACTGAAGCTTTCTTT. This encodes CASSSRTGMNTEAFF.

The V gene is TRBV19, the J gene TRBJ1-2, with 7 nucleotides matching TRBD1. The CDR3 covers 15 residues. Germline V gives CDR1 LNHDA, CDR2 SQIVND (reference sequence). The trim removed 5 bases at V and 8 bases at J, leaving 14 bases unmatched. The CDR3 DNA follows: TGTGCCAGTAGTTTTTCAGGACAGGCGACTCCCGGCTACACCTTC. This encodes CASSFSGQATPGYTF.

The CDR3 DNA sequence: TGTGCCAGTAGCCACAGGGATTGGGTAAATCAGCCCCAGCATTTT. Translated, it gives CASSHRDWVNQPQHF. The chain couples TRBV19 to TRBJ1-5, with a possible D match to TRBD1 (6 bases). In germline, CDR1 is LNHDA, CDR2 SQIVND (reference sequence). The CDR3 runs to 15 residues. V was shortened by 6 bases and J by 4 bases, with 16 bases between the two germline ends.

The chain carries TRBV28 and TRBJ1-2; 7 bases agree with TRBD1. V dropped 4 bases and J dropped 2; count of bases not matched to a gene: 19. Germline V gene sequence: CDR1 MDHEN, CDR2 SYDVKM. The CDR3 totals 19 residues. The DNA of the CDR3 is TGTGCCAGCAGTTCCCATCCTTCCTCTCTACAGGGGTCAAACTATGGCTACACCTTC. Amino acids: CASSSHPSSLQGSNYGYTF.

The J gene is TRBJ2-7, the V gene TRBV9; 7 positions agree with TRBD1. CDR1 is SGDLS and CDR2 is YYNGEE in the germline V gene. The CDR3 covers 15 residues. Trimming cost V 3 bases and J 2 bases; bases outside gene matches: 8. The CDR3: CASSAGTVSTYEQYF. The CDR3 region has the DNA TGTGCCAGCAGCGCTGGGACAGTCTCAACCTACGAGCAGTACTTC.

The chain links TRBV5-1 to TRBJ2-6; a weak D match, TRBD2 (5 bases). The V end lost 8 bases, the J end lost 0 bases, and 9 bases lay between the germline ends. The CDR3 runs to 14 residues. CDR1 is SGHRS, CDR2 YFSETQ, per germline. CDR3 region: CASDRGSGANVLTF. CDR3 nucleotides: TGCGCCAGTGACCGGGGCTCTGGGGCCAACGTCCTGACTTTC.

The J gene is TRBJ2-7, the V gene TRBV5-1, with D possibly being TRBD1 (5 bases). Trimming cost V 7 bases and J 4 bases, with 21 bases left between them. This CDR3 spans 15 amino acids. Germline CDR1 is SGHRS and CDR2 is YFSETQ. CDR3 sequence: CASRLGHEAWYEQYF. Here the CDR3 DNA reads TGCGCCAGCCGCCTCGGACACGAGGCGTGGTACGAGCAGTACTTC.

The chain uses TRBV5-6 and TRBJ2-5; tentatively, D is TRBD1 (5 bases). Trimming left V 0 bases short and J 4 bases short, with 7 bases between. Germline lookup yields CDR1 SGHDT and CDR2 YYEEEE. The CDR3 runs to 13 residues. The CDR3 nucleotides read TGTGCCAGCAGCTTGGGGCAGGGAGAGACCCAGTACTTC. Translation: CASSLGQGETQYF.

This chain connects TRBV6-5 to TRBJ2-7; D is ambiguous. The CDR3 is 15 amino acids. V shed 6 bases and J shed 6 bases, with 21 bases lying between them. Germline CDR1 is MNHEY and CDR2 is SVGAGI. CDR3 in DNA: TGTGCCAGCAGCCTATCAGGTTCCCCAGGTGGCGAGCAGTACTTC. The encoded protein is CASSLSGSPGGEQYF.

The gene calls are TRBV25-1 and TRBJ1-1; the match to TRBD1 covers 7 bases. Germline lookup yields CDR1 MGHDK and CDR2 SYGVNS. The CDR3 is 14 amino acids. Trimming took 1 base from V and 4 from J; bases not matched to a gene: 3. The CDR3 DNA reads TGTGCCAGCAGTGAATCGTCAGGGGGCACTGAAGCTTTCTTT. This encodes CASSESSGGTEAFF.

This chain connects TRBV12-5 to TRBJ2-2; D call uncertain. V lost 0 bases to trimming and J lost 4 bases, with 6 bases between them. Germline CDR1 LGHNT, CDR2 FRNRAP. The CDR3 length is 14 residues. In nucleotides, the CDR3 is TGTGCTAGTGGTTTGGTACTCGGCACCGGGGAGCTGTTTTTT. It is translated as CASGLVLGTGELFF.

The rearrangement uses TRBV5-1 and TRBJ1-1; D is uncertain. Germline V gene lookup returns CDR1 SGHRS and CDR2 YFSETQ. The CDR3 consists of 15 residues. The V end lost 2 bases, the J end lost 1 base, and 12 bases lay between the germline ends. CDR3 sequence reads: CASSFLAGSNTEAFF. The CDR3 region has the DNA TGCGCCAGCAGCTTTTTAGCGGGTTCGAACACTGAAGCTTTCTTT.

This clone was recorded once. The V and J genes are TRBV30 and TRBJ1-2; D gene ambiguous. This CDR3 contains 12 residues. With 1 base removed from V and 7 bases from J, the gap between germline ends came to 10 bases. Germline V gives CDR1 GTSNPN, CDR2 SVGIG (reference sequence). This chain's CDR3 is CAWSAPSGGYTF. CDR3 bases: TGTGCCTGGAGTGCCCCATCCGGTGGCTACACCTTC.

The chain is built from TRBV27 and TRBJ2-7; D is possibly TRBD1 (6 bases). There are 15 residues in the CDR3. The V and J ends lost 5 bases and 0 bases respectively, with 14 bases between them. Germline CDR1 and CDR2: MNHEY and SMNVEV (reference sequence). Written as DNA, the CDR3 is TGTGCCAGCAGTGACCGGGACACAGGCTCCTACGAGCAGTACTTC. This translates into CASSDRDTGSYEQYF.

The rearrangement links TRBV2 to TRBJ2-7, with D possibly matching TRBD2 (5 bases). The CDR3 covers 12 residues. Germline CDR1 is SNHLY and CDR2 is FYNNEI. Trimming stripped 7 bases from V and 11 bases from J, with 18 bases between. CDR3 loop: CASTGQSRRKYF. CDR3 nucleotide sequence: TGTGCCAGCACCGGCCAGAGCCGGAGGAAGTACTTC.